This TCR beta chain is drawn from a study of Ad26.COV2.S vaccination and SARS-CoV-2 variants. Assay used: immunoSEQ multiplex PCR; TCRdb lists only in-frame clones, some missing. The table shows around 300,000 clones, with approximately 86% occurring only once. The sample's treatment: around 19 received Ad26.COV2.S at low or high dose, single or two shots; a few received placebo; per-sample allocation not given. Specimens were obtained on day 63 following the first vaccine or placebo injection. This CDR3 contains 15 residues. Germline lookup yields CDR1 SGHRS and CDR2 YFSETQ. The V and J ends lost 0 bases and 2 bases respectively, with 8 bases between them.

Here the sequenced sample was peripheral blood, taken in a trial of Ad26.COV2.S vaccine versus placebo. This rearrangement joins TRBV5-1 to TRBJ1-4; the D is unclear. The receptor's source is a person between 18 and 60 years old who received the Ad26.COV2.S COVID-19 vaccine or a placebo. The CDR3 spells CASSLDGMTNEKLFF. CDR3 coding DNA: TGCGCCAGCAGCTTGGATGGGATGACTAATGAAAAACTGTTTTTT.